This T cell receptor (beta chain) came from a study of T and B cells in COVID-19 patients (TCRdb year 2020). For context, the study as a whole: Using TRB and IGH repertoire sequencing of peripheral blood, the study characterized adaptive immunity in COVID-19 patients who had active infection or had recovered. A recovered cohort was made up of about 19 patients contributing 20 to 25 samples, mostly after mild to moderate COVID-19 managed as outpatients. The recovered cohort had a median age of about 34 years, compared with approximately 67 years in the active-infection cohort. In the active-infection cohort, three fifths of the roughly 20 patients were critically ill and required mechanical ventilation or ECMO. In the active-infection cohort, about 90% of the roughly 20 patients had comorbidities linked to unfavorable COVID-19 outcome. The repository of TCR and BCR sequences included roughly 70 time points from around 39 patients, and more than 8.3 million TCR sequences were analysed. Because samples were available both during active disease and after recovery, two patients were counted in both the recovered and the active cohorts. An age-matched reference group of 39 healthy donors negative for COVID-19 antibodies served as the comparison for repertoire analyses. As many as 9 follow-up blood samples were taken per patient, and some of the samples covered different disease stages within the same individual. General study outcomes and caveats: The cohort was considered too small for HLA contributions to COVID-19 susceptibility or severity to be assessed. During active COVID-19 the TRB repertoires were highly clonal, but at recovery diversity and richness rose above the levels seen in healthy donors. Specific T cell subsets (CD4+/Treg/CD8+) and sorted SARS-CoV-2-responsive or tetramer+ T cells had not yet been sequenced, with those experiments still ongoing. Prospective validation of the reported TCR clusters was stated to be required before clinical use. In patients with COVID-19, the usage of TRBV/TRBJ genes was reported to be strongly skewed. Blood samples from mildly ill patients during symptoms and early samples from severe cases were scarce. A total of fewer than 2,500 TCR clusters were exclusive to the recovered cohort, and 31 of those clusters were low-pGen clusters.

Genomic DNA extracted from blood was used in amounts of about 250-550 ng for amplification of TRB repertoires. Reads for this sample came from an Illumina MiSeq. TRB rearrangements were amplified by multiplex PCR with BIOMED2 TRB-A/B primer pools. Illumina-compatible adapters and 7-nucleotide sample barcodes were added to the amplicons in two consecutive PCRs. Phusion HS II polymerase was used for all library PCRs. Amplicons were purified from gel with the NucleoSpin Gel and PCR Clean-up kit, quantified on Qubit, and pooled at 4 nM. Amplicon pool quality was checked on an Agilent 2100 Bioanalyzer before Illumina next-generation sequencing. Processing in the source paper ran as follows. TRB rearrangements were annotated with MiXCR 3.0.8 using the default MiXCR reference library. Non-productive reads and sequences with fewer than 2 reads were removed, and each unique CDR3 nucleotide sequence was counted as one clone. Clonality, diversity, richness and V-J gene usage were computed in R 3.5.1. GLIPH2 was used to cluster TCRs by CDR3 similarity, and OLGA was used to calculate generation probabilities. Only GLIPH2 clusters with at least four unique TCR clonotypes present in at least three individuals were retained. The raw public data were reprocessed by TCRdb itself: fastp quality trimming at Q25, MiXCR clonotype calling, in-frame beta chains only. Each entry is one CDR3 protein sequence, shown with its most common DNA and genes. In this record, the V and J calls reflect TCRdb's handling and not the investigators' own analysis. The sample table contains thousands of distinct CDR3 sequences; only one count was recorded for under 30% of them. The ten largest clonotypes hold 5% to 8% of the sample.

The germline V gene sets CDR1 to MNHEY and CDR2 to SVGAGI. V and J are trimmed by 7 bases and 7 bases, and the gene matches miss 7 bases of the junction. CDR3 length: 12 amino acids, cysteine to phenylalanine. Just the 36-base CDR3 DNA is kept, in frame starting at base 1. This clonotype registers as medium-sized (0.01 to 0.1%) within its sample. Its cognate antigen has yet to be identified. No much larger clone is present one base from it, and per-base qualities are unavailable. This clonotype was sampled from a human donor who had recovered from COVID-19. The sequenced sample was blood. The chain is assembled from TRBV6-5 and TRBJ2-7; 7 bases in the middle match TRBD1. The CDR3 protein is CASNEGAGEQYF. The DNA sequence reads TGTGCCAGCAACGAGGGGGCTGGGGAGCAGTACTTC.